A single T cell receptor (beta chain) is shown here with its context. Possible read error: a much larger clone is one base away. This CDR3 has 14 amino acids. Germline V gene data show CDR1 as SGHVS and CDR2 as FNYEAQ. Sorted naive CD8 T cells, roughly 19,000 to 1,100,000, were sequenced from 10%, 30% or 50% RNA. The sorting of naive CD8 T cells used the CD8+CD4-CCR7+CD45RA+ phenotype. The data stem from a study of molecular identifiers for immune sequencing clone quantification. TCRdb processed the PCR reads anew with MiXCR; each CDR3 protein has one entry. The sample shows over 85,000 distinct CDR3 sequences, approximately 25% of them seen only once.

The sample comprised naive CD8+ T cells from blood, with Jurkat cell RNA spiked in. The subset: FACS-sorted CD8+CD4-CCR7+CD45RA+ naive T cells. The TCR comes from a human donor in good health. Some libraries in this study had Jurkat cell RNA spiked in. The chain recombines TRBV7-6 with TRBJ2-7, with D uncertain. The CDR3 DNA follows: TGTGCCAGCAGCTTATCAGGACCCAGCTACGAGCTGTACTTC. This codes for CASSLSGPSYELYF.